These T cell receptor beta chains were read from a single sample in a study of CD8 T cells in ankylosing spondylitis. TCRdb redid the calling of the 5' RACE reads with MiXCR, one entry per CDR3 protein. Among approximately 290,000 distinct CDR3 sequences listed, less than 25% were seen once. Source material: blood, either unsorted or a sorted T cell fraction (not recorded which). The source of these receptors is a female donor with ankylosing spondylitis or in good health (not recorded which). CDR3s include the opening cysteine and the closing phenylalanine or tryptophan. The D gene is left open where the match is weak. Some rows mark clone size as missing; the rest say once, few, many or name a class of expanded clone.

cdr3_aa	cdr3_nt	v_call	j_call	clone_size	d_call	cdr3_length
CASRDRNYEQYF	TGCGCCAGCAGAGACAGGAACTACGAGCAGTACTTC	TRBV10-2	TRBJ2-7	many	-	12
CSARISYQETQYF	TGCAGTGCTAGAATCTCGTACCAAGAGACCCAGTACTTC	TRBV20-1	TRBJ2-5	-	-	13
CASSLHFTYEQYF	TGTGCCAGCAGCTTGCACTTTACCTACGAGCAGTACTTC	TRBV5-5	TRBJ2-7	few	-	13
CSAHTGQLNQPQHF	TGCAGTGCTCATACAGGACAACTAAATCAGCCCCAGCATTTT	TRBV20-1	TRBJ1-5	many	-	14
CSLTTSVAKNIQYF	TGCTCGCTAACGACTAGCGTAGCCAAAAACATTCAGTACTTC	TRBV20-1	TRBJ2-4	few	TRBD2	14
CSVVLGGGRTGEQYF	TGCAGCGTTGTCCTCGGCGGTGGGAGGACGGGGGAGCAGTACTTC	TRBV29-1	TRBJ2-7	many	-	15
CASSYSTGGGYEQYF	TGTGCCAGCAGTTACTCCACAGGAGGGGGTTACGAGCAGTACTTC	TRBV6-5	TRBJ2-7	many	-	15
CSARGWGDEKLFF	TGCAGCGCCAGGGGATGGGGGGATGAAAAACTGTTTTTT	TRBV29-1	TRBJ1-4	many	-	13
CASSHLNTEAFF	TGTGCCAGCAGCCACCTGAACACTGAAGCTTTCTTT	TRBV6-2/TRBV6-3	TRBJ1-1	few	-	12
CSARRDRTFLNTEAFF	TGCAGTGCTCGCCGGGACAGGACCTTTTTGAACACTGAAGCTTTCTTT	TRBV20-1	TRBJ1-1	-	TRBD1	16
CASSRQGMDTGELFF	TGTGCCAGCAGTCGACAGGGAATGGACACCGGGGAGCTGTTTTTT	TRBV6-1	TRBJ2-2	-	TRBD1	15
CASRPILSNQPQHF	TGTGCCAGCAGACCCATTCTGAGCAATCAGCCCCAGCATTTT	TRBV7-7	TRBJ1-5	few	-	14
CASSRTLRGEKLFF	TGTGCCAGCAGCCGGACTTTAAGAGGCGAAAAACTGTTTTTT	TRBV7-2	TRBJ1-4	few	-	14
CASSQTPSSYNEQFF	TGTGCCAGCAGCCAAACGCCGAGCTCCTACAATGAGCAGTTCTTC	TRBV3-1	TRBJ2-1	-	-	15
CASSLGLAGETQYF	TGTGCCAGCAGTCTCGGACTAGCGGGAGAGACCCAGTACTTC	TRBV12-3/TRBV12-4	TRBJ2-5	many	TRBD2	14
CSARVGTEAFF	TGCAGCGCCCGAGTGGGAACTGAAGCTTTCTTT	TRBV29-1	TRBJ1-1	-	-	11